This passage covers 17 T cell receptor beta chains from one sample sequenced in a study of a mutant IDH1 vaccine in newly diagnosed glioma. Repertoires were generated with immunoSEQ multiplex PCR, while TCRdb's copy carries only in-frame clones and drops some. The table has 50,000 to 70,000 clones, 83% seen once. The antigens for these receptors are not known. As for time point: week 47, end of study. Doses of 300 ug of mutant IDH1 20-mer peptide were given with topical imiquimod. Sequenced here: PBMCs, sampled from a glioma patient whose treatment included an IDH1 peptide vaccine. The receptors derive from a woman aged 45-65 years with glioma.

The chain recombines TRBV30 with TRBJ1-6; 7 bases align to TRBD1. This CDR3 comprises 15 residues. V trimming: 3 bases; J trimming: 12 bases; junction bases outside the gene matches: 14. Per the germline V gene, CDR1 is GTSNPN and CDR2 is SVGIG (reference sequence). DNA of the CDR3: TGTGCCTGGAGGGGCGGGACAGCCGATGGGGTACCCCTCCACTTT. It is translated as CAWRGGTADGVPLHF. Full variable domain (outside the CDR3, taken from reference TRBV30 and TRBJ1-6): SQTIHQWPATLVQPVGSPLSLECTVEGTSNPNLYWYRQAAGRGLQLLFYSVGIGQISSEVPQNLSASRPQDRQFILSSKKLLLSDSGFYLCAWRGGTADGVPLHFGNGTRLTVT.

The rearrangement uses TRBV6-4 and TRBJ1-2; unclear D gene. The CDR3 is made up of 13 amino acids. Looked up from germline, CDR1 is MRHNA and CDR2 is SNTAGT. V dropped 0 bases and J dropped 7 bases, with 9 bases sitting between them. In DNA, the CDR3 is TGTGCCAGCAGTGACTCCGAAGGACGTGGCTACACCTTC. Translating it yields CASSDSEGRGYTF.

The V call is TRBV5-6, the J call TRBJ1-1; 8 nucleotides agree with TRBD1. The germline V gene has CDR1 SGHDT and CDR2 YYEEEE. This CDR3 region has 17 residues. With V trimmed by 4 bases and J by 1 base, 12 bases remained unmatched. The CDR3 protein is CASSPGDRGYKNTEAFF. In DNA form, the CDR3 reads TGTGCCAGCAGCCCCGGTGACAGGGGCTACAAGAACACTGAAGCTTTCTTT.

The rearrangement joins TRBV29-1 to TRBJ2-4, with 10 bases that match TRBD2. V shed 7 bases and J 5 bases; nucleotides not matched to a gene: 5. Germline CDR1 SQVTM, CDR2 ANQGSEA. This CDR3 contains 13 residues. The CDR3 bases are TGCAGCGCAAGCGGGGGGGCTCAAAACATTCAGTACTTC. Encoded protein: CSASGGAQNIQYF.

CDR3 amino acids: CASSPRTSPRNEQFF. CDR3 bases: TGTGCCAGCAGCCCGAGGACTAGTCCCAGGAATGAGCAGTTCTTC. The chain links TRBV9 to TRBJ2-1; TRBD2 matches 7 bases. J gave up 7 bases and V 4 bases, and 11 bases lay outside the gene matches. CDR3 length: 15 amino acids. Germline CDR1 reads SGDLS; CDR2 reads YYNGEE.

This clone was seen only once. V gene TRBV6-1 combines with J gene TRBJ1-5; D may be TRBD1 (6 bases). Trimming removed 1 base at V and 7 bases at J, with 17 bases between. The CDR3 totals 16 residues. Germline V gene data show CDR1 as MNHNS and CDR2 as SASEGT. In nucleotides, the CDR3 is TGTGCCAGCAGTGAAGGGGGACAACTACCAGGCCAGCCCCAGCATTTT. Translated, it gives CASSEGGQLPGQPQHF.

The V gene is TRBV29-1, the J gene TRBJ1-1; a possible D gene is TRBD1 (5 bases). Germline V gives CDR1 SQVTM, CDR2 ANQGSEA. The V end was cut by 4 bases, the J end by 9 bases, with 12 bases between. This CDR3 region has 11 residues. The CDR3, as DNA: TGCAGCGTTGCACCGGGACCTAAAGCTTTCTTT. This encodes CSVAPGPKAFF.

This clone was seen a single time. V usage is TRBV5-1 and J usage is TRBJ1-3; D is unclear. There are 15 residues in the CDR3. Trimming left V 0 bases short and J 0 bases short, with 7 bases between. CDR1 is SGHRS and CDR2 is YFSETQ in the germline V gene. CDR3 region: CASSLDDNSGNTIYF. CDR3 coding DNA: TGCGCCAGCAGCTTGGACGACAACTCTGGAAACACCATATATTTT. Based on the CDR3 plus reference TRBV5-1 and TRBJ1-3, the full variable domain is KAGVTQTPRYLIKTRGQQVTLSCSPISGHRSVSWYQQTPGQGLQFLFEYFSETQRNKGNFPGRFSGRQFSNSRSEMNVSTLELGDSALYLCASSLDDNSGNTIYFGEGSWLTVV.

This chain uses TRBV10-3 with TRBJ2-7, with TRBD1 identical over 7 bases. The CDR3 contains 14 residues. The germline CDR1 and CDR2 sequences are ENHRY and SYGVKD. V lost 6 bases, J lost 5 bases, and 10 bases stayed unmatched. The CDR3: CAISSPGGSHEQYF. CDR3 nucleotides: TGTGCCATCAGCTCCCCAGGGGGAAGCCACGAGCAGTACTTC.

CDR3 DNA: TGTGCCAGCAGCTTGGATTCCAGCACAGATACGCAGTATTTT. It encodes CASSLDSSTDTQYF. J is TRBJ2-3 and V is TRBV5-4; no firm D call. V was cut by 0 bases and J by 0 bases, with 5 bases left in between. CDR1 and CDR2 (germline): SGHNT, YYREEE (reference sequence). The CDR3 consists of 14 residues.

This clone was picked up one time. The V gene is TRBV28, the J gene TRBJ1-2, with unresolved D. This CDR3 contains 11 residues. Trimming removed 6 bases at V and 4 bases at J, with 6 bases between. The V gene's germline CDR1 is MDHEN and CDR2 SYDVKM. The CDR3 region is CASRSSYGYTF. CDR3 DNA sequence: TGTGCCAGCAGGTCAAGCTATGGCTACACCTTC.

The chain couples TRBV6-6 to TRBJ2-3; D call uncertain. With 4 bases removed from V and 4 bases from J, the gap between germline ends came to 6 bases. The CDR3 contains 12 residues. Germline V lookup: CDR1 MNHNY, CDR2 SVGAGI (reference sequence). As DNA, the CDR3 is TGTGCCAGCAGTTCCCTCTCAGATACGCAGTATTTT. This sequence encodes CASSSLSDTQYF.

CDR3 sequence: CASSPHGGGRSGNTIYF. The CDR3 DNA reads TGTGCCAGCAGTCCCCATGGAGGGGGACGCTCTGGAAACACCATATATTTT. The chain has TRBV27 and TRBJ1-3; TRBD1 might be the D (6 bases). CDR3 size: 17 residues. Germline V gene sequence: CDR1 MNHEY, CDR2 SMNVEV (reference sequence). Trimming took 5 bases from V and 0 from J, leaving 17 bases between them.

V is TRBV30 and J is TRBJ1-2; 8 nucleotides agree with TRBD1. Germline values: CDR1 GTSNPN, CDR2 SVGIG (reference sequence). The CDR3 loop spans 13 amino acids. Trimming took 8 bases from V and 2 from J; bases not matched to a gene: 7. Written as DNA, the CDR3 is TGTGCCGGGATGCGGACAGGGAACTATGGCTACACCTTC. Amino acids: CAGMRTGNYGYTF. Full variable domain (rest looked up from reference TRBV30 and TRBJ1-2): SQTIHQWPATLVQPVGSPLSLECTVEGTSNPNLYWYRQAAGRGLQLLFYSVGIGQISSEVPQNLSASRPQDRQFILSSKKLLLSDSGFYLCAGMRTGNYGYTFGSGTRLTVV.

The genes are TRBV5-1 and TRBJ2-3, with unresolved D. V was cut by 4 bases and J by 3 bases, with 9 bases left in between. CDR1 and CDR2 from the germline V gene are SGHRS and YFSETQ. The CDR3 has 13 amino acids. CDR3 loop: CASSPGSTDTQYF. The DNA of the CDR3 is TGCGCCAGCAGCCCGGGTTCTACAGATACGCAGTATTTT. Filled out from reference TRBV5-1 and TRBJ2-3, the complete variable domain reads KAGVTQTPRYLIKTRGQQVTLSCSPISGHRSVSWYQQTPGQGLQFLFEYFSETQRNKGNFPGRFSGRQFSNSRSEMNVSTLELGDSALYLCASSPGSTDTQYFGPGTRLTVL.

The chain employs TRBV9 and TRBJ1-6; D might be TRBD1 (5 bases). CDR1 is SGDLS and CDR2 is YYNGEE in the germline V gene. Trimming stripped 3 bases from V and 8 bases from J, with 9 bases between. The CDR3 extends over 13 amino acids. CDR3 sequence reads: CASSARDYSPLHF. Written as DNA, the CDR3 is TGTGCCAGCAGCGCTAGGGACTATTCACCCCTCCACTTT.

This chain uses TRBV5-4 with TRBJ2-5; TRBD2 matches at 12 bases. The CDR3 is 16 residues long. Germline CDR1 reads SGHNT; CDR2 reads YYREEE (reference sequence). Unmatched junction bases numbered 8, after V lost 3 bases and J lost 5 bases. In DNA, the CDR3 is TGTGCCAGCAGCTACAACCTAGCGGGGGGGCCGGAGACCCAGTACTTC. Translated, it gives CASSYNLAGGPETQYF.